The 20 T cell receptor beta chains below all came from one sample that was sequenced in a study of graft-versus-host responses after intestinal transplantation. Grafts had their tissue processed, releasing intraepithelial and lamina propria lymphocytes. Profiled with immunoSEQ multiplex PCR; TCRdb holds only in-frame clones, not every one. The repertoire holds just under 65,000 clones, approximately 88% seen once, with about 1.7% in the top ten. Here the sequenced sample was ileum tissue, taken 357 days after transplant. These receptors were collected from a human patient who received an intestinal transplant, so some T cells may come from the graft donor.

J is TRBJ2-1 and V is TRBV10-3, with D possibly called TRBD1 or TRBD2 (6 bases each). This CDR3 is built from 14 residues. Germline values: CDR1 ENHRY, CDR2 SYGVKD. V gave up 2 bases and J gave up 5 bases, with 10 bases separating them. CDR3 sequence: CAISEARGHNEQFF. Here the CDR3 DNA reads TGTGCCATCAGTGAGGCCCGGGGGCACAATGAGCAGTTCTTC.

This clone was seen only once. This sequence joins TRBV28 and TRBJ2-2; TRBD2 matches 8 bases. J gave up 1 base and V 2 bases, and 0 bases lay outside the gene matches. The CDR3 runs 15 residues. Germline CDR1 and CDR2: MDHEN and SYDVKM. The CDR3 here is CASSLSGRNTGELFF. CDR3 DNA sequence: TGTGCCAGCAGTTTAAGCGGGAGGAACACCGGGGAGCTGTTTTTT.

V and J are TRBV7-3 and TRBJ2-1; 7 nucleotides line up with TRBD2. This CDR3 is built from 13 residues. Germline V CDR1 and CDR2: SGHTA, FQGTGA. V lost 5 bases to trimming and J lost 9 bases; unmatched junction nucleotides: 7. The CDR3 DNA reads TGTGCCAGCAGCCTTGCGGGAGTCGGTGAGCAGTTCTTC. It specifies CASSLAGVGEQFF.

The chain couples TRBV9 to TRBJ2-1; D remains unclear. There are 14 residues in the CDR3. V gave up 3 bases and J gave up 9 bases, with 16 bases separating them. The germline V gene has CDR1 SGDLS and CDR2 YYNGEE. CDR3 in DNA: TGTGCCAGCAGCGACCTCCTAGTCCATGCTGAGCAGTTCTTC. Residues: CASSDLLVHAEQFF.

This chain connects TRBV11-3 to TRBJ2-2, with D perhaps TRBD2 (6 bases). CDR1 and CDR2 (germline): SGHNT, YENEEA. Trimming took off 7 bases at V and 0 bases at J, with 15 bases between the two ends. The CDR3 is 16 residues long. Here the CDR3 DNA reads TGTGCCAGCACTCTTATGCGGGGATCGAACACCGGGGAGCTGTTTTTT. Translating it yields CASTLMRGSNTGELFF.

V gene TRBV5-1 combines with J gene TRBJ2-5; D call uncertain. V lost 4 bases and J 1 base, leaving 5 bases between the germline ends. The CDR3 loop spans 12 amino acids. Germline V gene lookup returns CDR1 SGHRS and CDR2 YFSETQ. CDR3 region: CASSTFQETQYF. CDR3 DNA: TGCGCCAGCAGCACGTTCCAAGAGACCCAGTACTTC.

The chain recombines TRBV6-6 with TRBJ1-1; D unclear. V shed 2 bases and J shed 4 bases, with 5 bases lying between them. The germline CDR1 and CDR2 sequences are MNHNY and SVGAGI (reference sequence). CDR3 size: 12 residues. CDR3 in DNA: TGTGCCAGCAGTTACGGCACCACTGAAGCTTTCTTT. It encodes CASSYGTTEAFF.

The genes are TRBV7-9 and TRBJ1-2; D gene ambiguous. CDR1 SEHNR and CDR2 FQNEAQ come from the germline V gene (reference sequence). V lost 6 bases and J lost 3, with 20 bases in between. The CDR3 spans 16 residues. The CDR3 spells CASRPLLGQEHYGYTF. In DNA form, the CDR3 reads TGTGCCAGCAGGCCCCTCTTAGGGCAGGAGCACTATGGCTACACCTTC.

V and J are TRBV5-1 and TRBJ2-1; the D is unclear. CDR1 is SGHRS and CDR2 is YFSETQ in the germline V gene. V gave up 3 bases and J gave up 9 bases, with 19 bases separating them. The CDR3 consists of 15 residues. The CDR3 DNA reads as TGCGCCAGCAGCTATCGAGGTTCGGCCTTTATTGAGCAGTTCTTC. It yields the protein CASSYRGSAFIEQFF. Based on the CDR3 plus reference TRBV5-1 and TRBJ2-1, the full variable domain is KAGVTQTPRYLIKTRGQQVTLSCSPISGHRSVSWYQQTPGQGLQFLFEYFSETQRNKGNFPGRFSGRQFSNSRSEMNVSTLELGDSALYLCASSYRGSAFIEQFFGPGTRLTVL.

The CDR3 DNA follows: TGTGCCAGCGTCAGCGGGGCCGCCTACGAGCAGTACTTC. Translated: CASVSGAAYEQYF. This chain links TRBV2 with TRBJ2-7, with 7 bases lining up with TRBD2. The CDR3 runs 13 residues. Germline trimming cut 8 bases from V and 2 bases from J; bases unmatched to any gene: 6. Per germline, CDR1 SNHLY and CDR2 FYNNEI.

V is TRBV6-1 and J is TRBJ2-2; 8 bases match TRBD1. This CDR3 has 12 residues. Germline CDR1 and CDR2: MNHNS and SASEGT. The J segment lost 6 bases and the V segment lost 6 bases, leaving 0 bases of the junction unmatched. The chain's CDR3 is CASRTGAGELFF. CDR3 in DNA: TGTGCCAGCAGGACAGGGGCCGGGGAGCTGTTTTTT.

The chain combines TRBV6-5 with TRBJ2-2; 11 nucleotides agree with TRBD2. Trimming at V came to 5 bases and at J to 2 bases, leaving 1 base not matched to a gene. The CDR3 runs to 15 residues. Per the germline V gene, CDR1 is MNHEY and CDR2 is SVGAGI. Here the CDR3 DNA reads TGTGCCAGCAGTACTAGCGGGAGTAACACCGGGGAGCTGTTTTTT. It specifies CASSTSGSNTGELFF.

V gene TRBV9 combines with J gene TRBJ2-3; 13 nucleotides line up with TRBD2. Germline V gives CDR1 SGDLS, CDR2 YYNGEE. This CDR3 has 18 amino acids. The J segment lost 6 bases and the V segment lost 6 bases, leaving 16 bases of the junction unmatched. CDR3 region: CASTPSGLAGPPGDTQYF. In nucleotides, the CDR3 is TGTGCCAGCACCCCTTCGGGACTAGCGGGGCCGCCCGGGGATACGCAGTATTTT. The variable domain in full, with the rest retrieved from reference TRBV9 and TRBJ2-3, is DSGVTQTPKHLITATGQRVTLRCSPRSGDLSVYWYQQSLDQGLQFLIQYYNGEERAKGNILERFSAQQFPDLHSELNLSSLELGDSALYFCASTPSGLAGPPGDTQYFGPGTRLTVL.

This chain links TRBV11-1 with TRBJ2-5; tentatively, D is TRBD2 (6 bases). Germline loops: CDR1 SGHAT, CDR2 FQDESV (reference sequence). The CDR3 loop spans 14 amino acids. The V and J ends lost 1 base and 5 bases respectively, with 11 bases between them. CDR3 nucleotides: TGTGCCAGCAGCTTAGGCTCCGGGAGCGAGACCCAGTACTTC. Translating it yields CASSLGSGSETQYF.

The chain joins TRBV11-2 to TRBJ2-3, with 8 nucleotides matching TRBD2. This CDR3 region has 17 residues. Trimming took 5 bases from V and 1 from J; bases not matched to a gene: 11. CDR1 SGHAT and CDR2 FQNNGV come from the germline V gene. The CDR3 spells CASSAGGAVIGTDTQYF. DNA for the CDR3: TGTGCCAGCAGCGCGGGGGGCGCAGTGATAGGCACAGATACGCAGTATTTT. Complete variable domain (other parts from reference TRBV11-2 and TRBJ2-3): EAGVAQSPRYKIIEKRQSVAFWCNPISGHATLYWYQQILGQGPKLLIQFQNNGVVDDSQLPKDRFSAERLKGVDSTLKIQPAKLEDSAVYLCASSAGGAVIGTDTQYFGPGTRLTVL.

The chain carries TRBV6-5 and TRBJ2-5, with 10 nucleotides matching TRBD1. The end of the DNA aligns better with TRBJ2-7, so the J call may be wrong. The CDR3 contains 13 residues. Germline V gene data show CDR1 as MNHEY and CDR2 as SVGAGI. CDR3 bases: TGTGCCAGCAGTTACAGGACAGGGGGCGAGCAGTACTTC. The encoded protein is CASSYRTGGEQYF.

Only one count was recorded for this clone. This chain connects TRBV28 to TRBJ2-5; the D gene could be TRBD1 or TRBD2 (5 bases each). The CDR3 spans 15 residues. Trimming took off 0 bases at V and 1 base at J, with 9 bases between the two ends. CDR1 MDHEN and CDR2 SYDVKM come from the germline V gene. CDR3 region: CASSLWGPIQETQYF. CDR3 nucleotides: TGTGCCAGCAGTTTATGGGGACCTATCCAAGAGACCCAGTACTTC.

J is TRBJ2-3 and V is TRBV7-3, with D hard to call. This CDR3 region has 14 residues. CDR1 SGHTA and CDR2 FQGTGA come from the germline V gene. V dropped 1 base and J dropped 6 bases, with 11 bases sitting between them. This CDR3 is CASSLKGGSDTQYF. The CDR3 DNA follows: TGTGCCAGCAGCTTAAAAGGCGGCTCGGATACGCAGTATTTT.

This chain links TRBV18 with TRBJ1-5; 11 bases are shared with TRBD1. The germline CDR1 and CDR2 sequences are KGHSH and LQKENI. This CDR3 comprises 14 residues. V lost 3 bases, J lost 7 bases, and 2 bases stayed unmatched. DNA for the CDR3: TGTGCCAGCTCACCGGGACAGGGGGGCCAGCCCCAGCATTTT. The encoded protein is CASSPGQGGQPQHF.

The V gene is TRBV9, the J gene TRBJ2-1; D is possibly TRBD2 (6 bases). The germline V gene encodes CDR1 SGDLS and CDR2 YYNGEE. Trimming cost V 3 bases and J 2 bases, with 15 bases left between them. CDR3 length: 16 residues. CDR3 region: CASSDDWAGPYNEQFF. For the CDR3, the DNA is TGTGCCAGCAGCGATGACTGGGCGGGGCCCTACAATGAGCAGTTCTTC.